The 23 T cell receptor beta chains below come from one sample, sequenced in a study of a mutant IDH1 vaccine in newly diagnosed glioma. Assay: immunoSEQ multiplex PCR; the TCRdb copy retains only in-frame clones and omits some. The sample yields approximately 88,000 clones, around four fifths seen once. Documented time point: baseline, week 1 (first vaccination visit). Specified treatment: pre-vaccination baseline after standard-of-care therapy. Sequenced material: PBMCs, taken from a glioma patient treated with radiotherapy, temozolomide or both. These receptors came from a man aged 35 to 55 with glioma.

V is TRBV9 and J is TRBJ2-7, with D possibly being TRBD1 or TRBD2 (5 bases each). The CDR3 runs 15 residues. V was cut by 4 bases and J by 0 bases, with 14 bases left in between. The germline V gene encodes CDR1 SGDLS and CDR2 YYNGEE. CDR3 bases: TGTGCCAGCAGCTCTACCCCGGGGACCTCCTACGAGCAGTACTTC. Translated: CASSSTPGTSYEQYF.

This chain uses TRBV23-1 with TRBJ2-1; D possibly corresponds to TRBD2 (6 bases). TRBV23-1 has ORF status, its function being uncertain. The CDR3 has 13 residues. Trimming shortened V by 10 bases and J by 3 bases, and 13 bases separated the two germline ends. CDR3 DNA sequence: TGCGCCACCCCTACTAGCAGCTACAATGAGCAGTTCTTC. It is translated as CATPTSSYNEQFF.

The chain employs TRBV5-5 and TRBJ1-2; D call uncertain. The CDR3 is 12 residues long. V shed 3 bases and J shed 8 bases, with 11 bases lying between them. Germline loops: CDR1 SGHKS, CDR2 YYEKEE (reference sequence). For the CDR3, the DNA is TGTGCCAGCAGCTCCTTAATGACAGGCTACACCTTC. Its protein is CASSSLMTGYTF.

This chain joins TRBV11-1 and TRBJ1-1, with 8 bases identical to TRBD1. The CDR3 loop spans 14 amino acids. The germline CDR1 and CDR2 sequences are SGHAT and FQDESV (reference sequence). J was trimmed by 1 base and V by 6 bases; bases with no gene match: 4. The CDR3 DNA reads TGTGCCAGCAGTTCAGGGGGCTGGAACACTGAAGCTTTCTTT. Protein product: CASSSGGWNTEAFF.

The genes are TRBV9 and TRBJ1-3; the D is unclear. This CDR3 region has 16 residues. Trimming removed 4 bases from V and 1 base from J, with 15 bases in between. The germline gives CDR1 SGDLS, CDR2 YYNGEE. CDR3 DNA: TGTGCCAGCAGCATCACCACCGGGGAGTCTGGAAACACCATATATTTT. Translated, it gives CASSITTGESGNTIYF. Full variable domain (remainder filled in from reference TRBV9 and TRBJ1-3): DSGVTQTPKHLITATGQRVTLRCSPRSGDLSVYWYQQSLDQGLQFLIQYYNGEERAKGNILERFSAQQFPDLHSELNLSSLELGDSALYFCASSITTGESGNTIYFGEGSWLTVV.

This chain connects TRBV5-4 to TRBJ1-2; possibly TRBD1 for D (5 bases). Germline CDR1 reads SGHNT; CDR2 reads YYREEE (reference sequence). V lost 2 bases and J 10 bases, leaving 15 bases between the germline ends. The CDR3 totals 13 residues. The CDR3 spells CASSFRDPSTYTF. The CDR3 DNA reads TGTGCCAGCAGCTTCCGGGACCCATCTACCTACACCTTC.

The V and J genes are TRBV7-8 and TRBJ2-5; the D gene could be TRBD1 or TRBD2 (5 bases each). Per germline, CDR1 SGHVS and CDR2 FQNEAQ. V was trimmed by 4 bases and J by 5 bases, leaving 20 bases between them. This CDR3 has 16 amino acids. The CDR3 sequence is CASSSLDTLRRETQYF. The CDR3 DNA reads as TGTGCCAGCAGCTCCTTGGACACCTTAAGGAGGGAGACCCAGTACTTC.

This chain connects TRBV27 to TRBJ1-1; 9 positions match TRBD1. V lost 5 bases, J lost 4 bases, and 5 bases stayed unmatched. Germline CDR1 MNHEY, CDR2 SMNVEV (reference sequence). The CDR3 totals 14 residues. CDR3 sequence reads: CASSKQGAGTEAFF. Written as DNA, the CDR3 is TGTGCCAGCAGTAAACAGGGGGCCGGCACTGAAGCTTTCTTT.

This rearrangement joins TRBV4-3 to TRBJ2-3; no reliable D call. V lost 1 base and J 2 bases, leaving 7 bases between the germline ends. Germline values: CDR1 LGHNA, CDR2 YSLEER. The CDR3 length is 14 residues. In nucleotides, the CDR3 is TGCGCCAGCAGCCAAGCCGCCGACACAGATACGCAGTATTTT. Its protein product is CASSQAADTDTQYF.

This clone was seen a single time. The DNA is left out, because the CDR3 cannot be placed on it with certainty; the CDR3 is given as TCRdb lists it. The chain links TRBV19 to TRBJ2-3; TRBD2 is the table's D call and was not checked against the DNA. Germline loops: CDR1 LNHDA, CDR2 SQIVND (reference sequence). The CDR3 region is 16 residues in length, termini included. The CDR3 is CASSMSVPGGKDTQYF.

Regarding this clone: Other DNA sequences of this sample code for an identical CDR3. V gene TRBV19 combines with J gene TRBJ2-7; 7 bases match TRBD1. V lost 5 bases, J lost 0 bases, and 4 bases stayed unmatched. Per germline, CDR1 LNHDA and CDR2 SQIVND (reference sequence). The CDR3 spans 14 residues. The CDR3 nucleotides read TGTGCCAGTAGTTTTCGGGACAGCTCCTACGAGCAGTACTTC. It is translated as CASSFRDSSYEQYF.

The chain employs TRBV27 and TRBJ2-3; D gene unclear. Germline CDR1 reads MNHEY; CDR2 reads SMNVEV (reference sequence). Trimming stripped 5 bases from V and 2 bases from J, with 11 bases between. The CDR3 loop spans 14 amino acids. The CDR3 DNA follows: TGTGCCAGCAGTCCCCGAAGGCTCACAGATACGCAGTATTTT. Translation: CASSPRRLTDTQYF.

Regarding this clone: One end of the junction varies from germline; a read error may be responsible. The rearrangement joins TRBV29-1 to TRBJ1-2; maybe TRBD1 (5 bases). Looked up from germline, CDR1 is SQVTM and CDR2 is ANQGSEA. This CDR3 is 9 amino acids long. CDR3 DNA: TGCAGCGTTGATACAGGCCGCTCCTTC. Protein: CSVDTGRSF.

The V and J genes are TRBV18 and TRBJ2-2, with no clear D. V was clipped by 2 bases and J by 2 bases, with 6 bases between them. The CDR3 covers 14 residues. The germline V gene has CDR1 KGHSH and CDR2 LQKENI. The CDR3 here is CASSPIRNTGELFF. CDR3 DNA: TGTGCCAGCTCACCAATCCGTAACACCGGGGAGCTGTTTTTT.

The CDR3 DNA reads TGTGCCAGCAGCTTAGCGGGAGGGTCCGAGCAGTACTTC. Translation: CASSLAGGSEQYF. V is TRBV7-8 and J is TRBJ2-7; 7 positions agree with TRBD2. The CDR3 length is 13 residues. Germline assignment: CDR1 SGHVS and CDR2 FQNEAQ. Trimming took 0 bases from V and 6 from J; bases not matched to a gene: 2. The whole variable domain, remainder taken from reference TRBV7-8 and TRBJ2-7, is GAGVSQSPRYKVAKRGQDVALRCDPISGHVSLFWYQQALGQGPEFLTYFQNEAQLDKSGLPSDRFFAERPEGSVSTLKIQRTQQEDSAVYLCASSLAGGSEQYFGPGTRLTVT.

The V gene is TRBV4-3, the J gene TRBJ1-1; no clear D gene. The CDR3 is made up of 13 amino acids. Per germline, CDR1 LGHNA and CDR2 YSLEER. V was cut by 1 base and J by 7 bases, with 10 bases left in between. The CDR3 DNA follows: TGCGCCAGCAGCCAAGTTGGTGGGATTGAAGCTTTCTTT. Encoded protein: CASSQVGGIEAFF.

The chain links TRBV11-2 to TRBJ1-2; 9 nucleotides match TRBD1. Trimming took 5 bases from V and 6 from J; bases not matched to a gene: 10. This CDR3 has 15 residues. Looked up from germline, CDR1 is SGHAT and CDR2 is FQNNGV. CDR3 sequence: CASSTPGQGRDGYTF. For the CDR3, the DNA is TGTGCCAGCAGCACCCCCGGACAGGGGAGAGATGGCTACACCTTC.

The chain has TRBV5-1 and TRBJ2-1; 7 bases agree with TRBD2. Germline V gene data show CDR1 as SGHRS and CDR2 as YFSETQ. CDR3 length: 14 amino acids. V gave up 4 bases and J gave up 9 bases; unmatched junction bases: 10. The CDR3 DNA follows: TGCGCCAGCAGCCCTACTTGGACTAGAGGTGAGCAGTTCTTC. Its protein product is CASSPTWTRGEQFF.

V and J are TRBV5-1 and TRBJ2-1; the match to TRBD1 covers 7 bases. This CDR3 is built from 15 residues. J gave up 7 bases and V 0 bases, and 7 bases lay outside the gene matches. Germline-derived CDR1 and CDR2 are SGHRS and YFSETQ. CDR3 in amino acids: CASSLEVDRVNEQFF. The CDR3 DNA follows: TGCGCCAGCAGCTTGGAGGTAGACAGGGTAAATGAGCAGTTCTTC.

The chain combines TRBV27 with TRBJ2-1; TRBD1 might be the D (5 bases). The CDR3 runs to 19 residues. V dropped 1 base and J dropped 4 bases, with 23 bases sitting between them. Germline CDR1 is MNHEY and CDR2 is SMNVEV (reference sequence). CDR3 region: CASSLLPADSLIGYNEQFF. CDR3 nucleotide sequence: TGTGCCAGCAGTTTATTACCCGCCGACAGCCTGATCGGATACAATGAGCAGTTCTTC.

V is TRBV7-2 and J is TRBJ2-1; D is unclear. Trimming took off 2 bases at V and 0 bases at J, with 8 bases between the two ends. The CDR3 has 15 amino acids. Germline V gene data show CDR1 as SGHTA and CDR2 as FQGNSA. In DNA form, the CDR3 reads TGTGCCAGCAGCTTAAAGAGTAGCTCCTACAATGAGCAGTTCTTC. Translation: CASSLKSSSYNEQFF.

This clone was observed a handful of times. The chain recombines TRBV29-1 with TRBJ1-1; D is uncertain. The CDR3 is 12 amino acids. The germline V gene has CDR1 SQVTM and CDR2 ANQGSEA. V was trimmed by 0 bases and J by 11 bases, leaving 13 bases between them. The CDR3 coding sequence is TGCAGCGTTGAAGACAGGACCTTACGCGCTTTCTTT. Residues: CSVEDRTLRAFF.

V gene TRBV7-2 combines with J gene TRBJ2-6; 12 positions agree with TRBD1. CDR3 length: 19 residues. CDR1 is SGHTA and CDR2 is FQGNSA in the germline V gene. The ends lost 0 bases at V and 2 bases at J; junction bases unmatched: 5. The CDR3: CASSLASGTGGTGANVLTF. CDR3 nucleotide sequence: TGTGCCAGCAGCTTAGCGAGTGGGACAGGGGGCACTGGGGCCAACGTCCTGACTTTC. Looking up the rest from reference TRBV7-2 and TRBJ2-6 gives the full variable domain: GAGVSQSPSNKVTEKGKDVELRCDPISGHTALYWYRQSLGQGLEFLIYFQGNSAPDKSGLPSDRFSAERTGGSVSTLTIQRTQQEDSAVYLCASSLASGTGGTGANVLTFGAGSRLTVL.